Below, one T cell receptor (beta chain) is given with its context. An end of the junction differs from the germline gene, which may be a read error. Other nucleotide sequences from this sample produce the same CDR3. The V gene's germline CDR1 is MNHEY and CDR2 SVGEGT. The CDR3 consists of 18 residues. The data were obtained in a study of control samples from healthy donors and cancer patients. The protocol was immunoSEQ multiplex PCR, while the TCRdb copy is restricted to in-frame clones and leaves out a portion. The data show about 120,000 clones, about 87% seen once. Sequencing used blood. This TCR came from a man in his forties in good health. The J gene is TRBJ2-7, the V gene TRBV6-2 or TRBV6-3; 15 positions agree with TRBD2. The CDR3 region is CASSYRGLAGGLIYEQYF. Written as DNA, the CDR3 is TGTGCTAGCAGTTACCGGGGACTAGCGGGGGGCCTAATCTACGAGCAGTACTTC.